These 20 T cell receptor beta chains came from one sample sequenced in a study of cytomegalovirus exposure and HLA in healthy donors. The PCR had 60 Vbeta and 13 Jbeta primers. Sequencing used immunoSEQ multiplex PCR; TCRdb keeps in-frame clones, though not all of them. This sample has 150,000 or so clones, with approximately 83% found just once. Sequencing was done on a sample of PBMCs. The receptors derive from a male donor in good health and CMV-seronegative.

This chain connects TRBV7-2 to TRBJ1-2; D gene unclear. Germline V gene data show CDR1 as SGHTA and CDR2 as FQGNSA. The CDR3 is 15 residues long. The ends were cut back, 1 base at V and 8 bases at J, with 17 bases in the middle. This chain's CDR3 is CASSLEAAGRGGYTF. The CDR3 DNA sequence: TGTGCCAGCAGCTTAGAAGCCGCCGGGCGGGGAGGCTACACCTTC.

The chain employs TRBV23-1 and TRBJ2-7, with TRBD1 matching 9 bases. TRBV23-1 is placed among ORFs of uncertain function. This CDR3 comprises 18 residues. V shed 6 bases, J shed 2 bases, and the junction held 17 bases outside the gene matches. CDR3 loop: CASSPPVEPGQGTYEQYF. In DNA, the CDR3 is TGCGCCAGCAGCCCTCCTGTTGAACCGGGACAGGGTACCTACGAGCAGTACTTC.

The chain has TRBV6-6 and TRBJ1-4; D perhaps matches TRBD1 (5 bases). CDR1 is MNHNY, CDR2 SVGAGI, per germline (reference sequence). The CDR3 is made up of 13 amino acids. V lost 8 bases and J 8 bases, leaving 15 bases between the germline ends. CDR3 loop: CASGQGRREKLFF. CDR3 nucleotide sequence: TGTGCCAGCGGGCAGGGCAGACGAGAAAAACTGTTTTTT.

V usage is TRBV29-1 and J usage is TRBJ2-1; TRBD2 aligns across 11 bases. V was pared by 4 bases and J by 7 bases, with 9 bases of the junction left unmatched. The CDR3 length is 15 residues. CDR1 and CDR2 (germline): SQVTM, ANQGSEA. CDR3 sequence reads: CSVGETSGAPNEQFF. CDR3 DNA sequence: TGCAGCGTTGGGGAGACTAGCGGGGCACCGAATGAGCAGTTCTTC.

This chain uses TRBV5-6 with TRBJ1-4; possible D gene TRBD1, 6 bases. This CDR3 contains 16 residues. Germline V gene sequence: CDR1 SGHDT, CDR2 YYEEEE. Trimming took off 2 bases at V and 7 bases at J, with 18 bases between the two ends. The CDR3 region is CASSFRRTDRSEKLFF. CDR3 nucleotide sequence: TGTGCCAGCAGCTTCCGTAGAACCGACAGGAGTGAAAAACTGTTTTTT.

This sequence joins TRBV19 and TRBJ1-2, with 7 bases aligning to TRBD1. V gave up 5 bases and J gave up 4 bases; unmatched junction bases: 7. This CDR3 is built from 14 residues. The germline V gene encodes CDR1 LNHDA and CDR2 SQIVND (reference sequence). The CDR3 region has the DNA TGTGCCAGTAGTTCAAGACAGGGACCCTATGGCTACACCTTC. Translating gives CASSSRQGPYGYTF.

This clone was seen just once. The rearrangement uses TRBV29-1 and TRBJ2-5, with 7 bases matching TRBD2. CDR3 length: 11 amino acids. Germline lookup yields CDR1 SQVTM and CDR2 ANQGSEA. V dropped 4 bases and J dropped 7; count of bases not matched to a gene: 3. The CDR3 spells CSVAERGTQYF. The CDR3 DNA sequence: TGCAGCGTTGCCGAGCGGGGGACCCAGTACTTC. Combining the CDR3 with reference TRBV29-1 and TRBJ2-5 gives the whole variable domain SAVISQKPSRDICQRGTSLTIQCQVDSQVTMMFWYRQQPGQSLTLIATANQGSEATYESGFVIDKFPISRPNLTFSTLTVSNMSPEDSSIYLCSVAERGTQYFGPGTRLLVL.

The chain recombines TRBV6-5 with TRBJ1-1; TRBD1 might be the D (5 bases). The V end was cut by 5 bases, the J end by 6 bases, with 16 bases between. The CDR3 has 14 amino acids. CDR1 MNHEY and CDR2 SVGAGI come from the germline V gene. The CDR3 here is CASSTGNGAAEAFF. CDR3 nucleotides: TGTGCCAGCAGTACGGGCAATGGGGCGGCTGAAGCTTTCTTT.

This chain uses TRBV5-1 with TRBJ2-3; 7 bases map to TRBD1. V gave up 2 bases and J gave up 5 bases; unmatched junction bases: 8. The CDR3 contains 15 residues. The germline V gene encodes CDR1 SGHRS and CDR2 YFSETQ. CDR3 in amino acids: CASSLESGGGDTQYF. The CDR3 DNA follows: TGCGCCAGCAGCTTAGAGTCAGGGGGTGGAGATACGCAGTATTTT.

This chain joins TRBV19 and TRBJ1-1, with D possibly being TRBD1 (5 bases). V was clipped by 7 bases and J by 2 bases, with 11 bases between them. This CDR3 region has 13 residues. Looked up from germline, CDR1 is LNHDA and CDR2 is SQIVND (reference sequence). CDR3 DNA: TGTGCCAGTACCTTAAGGGGTAACACTGAAGCTTTCTTT. It yields the protein CASTLRGNTEAFF.

The chain is built from TRBV18 and TRBJ1-5; 8 nucleotides agree with TRBD1. Germline V gene sequence: CDR1 KGHSH, CDR2 LQKENI. V trimming: 2 bases; J trimming: 0 bases; junction bases outside the gene matches: 3. The CDR3 spans 16 residues. The CDR3 spells CASSPRDRSSNQPQHF. The CDR3 nucleotides are TGTGCCAGCTCACCAAGGGACAGGAGTAGCAATCAGCCCCAGCATTTT.

The chain combines TRBV18 with TRBJ2-1; 7 bases fit TRBD1. The ends lost 4 bases at V and 15 bases at J; junction bases unmatched: 6. The germline gives CDR1 KGHSH, CDR2 LQKENI. The CDR3 length is 11 residues. Written as DNA, the CDR3 is TGTGCCAGCTCACAGGGACAGCATCTGTTCTTC. It codes for CASSQGQHLFF.

This clone was seen only a few times. V is TRBV9 and J is TRBJ1-1, with 9 nucleotides matching TRBD1. CDR3 length equals 16 residues. V gave up 4 bases and J gave up 3 bases; unmatched junction bases: 10. Germline-derived CDR1 and CDR2 are SGDLS and YYNGEE. The CDR3 bases are TGTGCCAGCAGCAGGGGGGGGAGGACAGGGGACACTGAAGCTTTCTTT. Protein sequence: CASSRGGRTGDTEAFF.

This clone was seen only a few times. The genes are TRBV9 and TRBJ1-2; D not certain. The CDR3 runs to 15 residues. V was cut by 3 bases and J by 4 bases, with 16 bases left in between. Per the germline V gene, CDR1 is SGDLS and CDR2 is YYNGEE. CDR3 in amino acids: CASSAQLEWVYGYTF. DNA of the CDR3: TGTGCCAGCAGCGCCCAGCTAGAGTGGGTCTATGGCTACACCTTC. Full variable domain (rest looked up from reference TRBV9 and TRBJ1-2): DSGVTQTPKHLITATGQRVTLRCSPRSGDLSVYWYQQSLDQGLQFLIQYYNGEERAKGNILERFSAQQFPDLHSELNLSSLELGDSALYFCASSAQLEWVYGYTFGSGTRLTVV.

This clone was found a few times. The gene calls are TRBV18 and TRBJ2-5; D is unresolved. Per the germline V gene, CDR1 is KGHSH and CDR2 is LQKENI. V lost 6 bases to trimming and J lost 3 bases, with 11 bases between them. The CDR3 extends over 13 amino acids. Here the CDR3 DNA reads TGTGCCAGCTCGTATATACCAGAAGAGACCCAGTACTTC. This sequence encodes CASSYIPEETQYF.

The chain combines TRBV28 with TRBJ1-4, with TRBD1 matching over 7 bases. The trim removed 11 bases at V and 2 bases at J, leaving 2 bases unmatched. The CDR3 is made up of 12 amino acids. CDR1 and CDR2 from the germline V gene are MDHEN and SYDVKM. Here the CDR3 reads CAGGQTNEKLFF. As DNA, the CDR3 is TGTGCCGGGGGACAGACTAATGAAAAACTGTTTTTT.

This chain connects TRBV11-2 to TRBJ2-1; D not resolved. This CDR3 region has 15 residues. The germline CDR1 and CDR2 sequences are SGHAT and FQNNGV. V lost 1 base to trimming and J lost 0 bases, with 7 bases between them. The CDR3 reads CASSLGSFSYNEQFF. The CDR3 bases are TGTGCCAGCAGCTTAGGGAGCTTCTCCTACAATGAGCAGTTCTTC.

The V call is TRBV30, the J call TRBJ1-1; D gene uncertain. Trimming removed 4 bases from V and 0 bases from J, with 12 bases in between. Germline assignment: CDR1 GTSNPN and CDR2 SVGIG (reference sequence). CDR3 length equals 14 residues. The CDR3 is CAWNEGIVNTEAFF. The CDR3 DNA sequence: TGTGCCTGGAATGAGGGAATCGTGAACACTGAAGCTTTCTTT.

CDR3: CSPRYQETQYF. CDR3 nucleotide sequence: TGCAGTCCCAGATACCAAGAGACCCAGTACTTC. The chain joins TRBV20-1 to TRBJ2-5, with D unclear. The germline V and J ends were trimmed by 8 bases and 0 bases, with 7 bases remaining between them. The CDR3 runs 11 residues. Germline assignment: CDR1 DFQATT and CDR2 SNEGSKA (reference sequence).

This clone was seen a single time. The V and J genes are TRBV21-1 and TRBJ2-3; the tabulated D call, TRBD1, remains unverified against the DNA. TRBV21-1 is a pseudogene. The CDR3 has 16 amino acids. The CDR3 region is CASSNRVLPRTDTQYF. DNA for the CDR3: TGTGCCAGCAGCAACAGGGTACTCCCTCGCACAGATACGCAGTATTTT.